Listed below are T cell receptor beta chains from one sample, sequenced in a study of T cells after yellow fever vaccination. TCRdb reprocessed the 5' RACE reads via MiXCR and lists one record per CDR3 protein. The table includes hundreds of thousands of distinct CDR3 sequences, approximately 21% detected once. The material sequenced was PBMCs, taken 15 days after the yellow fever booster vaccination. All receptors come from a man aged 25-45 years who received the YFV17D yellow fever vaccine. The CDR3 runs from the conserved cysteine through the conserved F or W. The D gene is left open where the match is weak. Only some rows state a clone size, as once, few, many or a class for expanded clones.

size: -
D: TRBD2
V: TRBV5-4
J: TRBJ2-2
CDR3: CASRPAGANTGELFF
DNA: TGTGCCAGCAGGCCAGCGGGGGCGAACACCGGGGAGCTGTTTTTT

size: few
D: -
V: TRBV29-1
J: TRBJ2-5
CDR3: CSAKGDTGTQYF
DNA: TGCAGCGCCAAGGGGGATACGGGGACCCAGTACTTC

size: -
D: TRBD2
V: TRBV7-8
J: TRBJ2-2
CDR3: CASSLVRLAGRTGELFF
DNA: TGTGCCAGCAGCTTAGTAAGGCTAGCGGGTAGGACCGGGGAGCTGTTTTTT

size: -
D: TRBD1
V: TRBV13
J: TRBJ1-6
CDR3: CASSIGTGGISNSPLHF
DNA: TGTGCCAGCAGCATCGGGACAGGGGGCATCAGTAATTCACCCCTCCACTTT

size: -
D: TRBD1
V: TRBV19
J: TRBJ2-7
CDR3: CASSIGTGAAYEQYF
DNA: TGTGCCAGTAGTATTGGGACAGGGGCAGCCTACGAGCAGTACTTC

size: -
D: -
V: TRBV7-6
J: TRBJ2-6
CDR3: CASSPGIGANVLTF
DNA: TGTGCCAGCAGCCCGGGCATTGGGGCCAACGTCCTGACTTTC

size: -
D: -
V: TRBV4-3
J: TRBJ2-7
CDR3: CASSHASQGGYEQYF
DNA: TGCGCCAGCAGCCACGCCTCACAGGGAGGGTACGAGCAGTACTTC

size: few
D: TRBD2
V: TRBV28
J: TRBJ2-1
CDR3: CASSRGLAGGPWEQFF
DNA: TGTGCCAGCAGCCGCGGACTAGCGGGAGGGCCTTGGGAGCAGTTCTTC

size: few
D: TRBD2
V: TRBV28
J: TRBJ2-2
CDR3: CASTIAGVTGELFF
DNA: TGTGCCAGCACCATAGCGGGCGTCACCGGGGAGCTGTTTTTT

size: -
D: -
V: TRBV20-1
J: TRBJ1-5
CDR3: CSARTAVNQPQHF
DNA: TGCAGTGCCCGGACAGCGGTAAATCAGCCCCAGCATTTT

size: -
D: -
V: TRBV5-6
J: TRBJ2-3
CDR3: CASSLTSYSDTQYF
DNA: TGTGCCAGCAGCTTGACTAGCTATTCAGATACGCAGTATTTT

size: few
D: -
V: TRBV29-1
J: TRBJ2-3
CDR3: CSVGGLADTQYF
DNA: TGCAGCGTTGGGGGGTTGGCAGATACGCAGTATTTT

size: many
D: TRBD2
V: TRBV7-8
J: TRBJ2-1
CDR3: CASSRTSGEQFF
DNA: TGTGCCAGCAGTCGTACTAGCGGCGAGCAGTTCTTC

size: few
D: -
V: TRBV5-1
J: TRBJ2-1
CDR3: CASSTNRDEQFF
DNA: TGCGCCAGCAGCACTAACCGGGACGAGCAGTTCTTC

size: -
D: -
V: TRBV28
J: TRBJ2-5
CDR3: CASSFPSLGRGQETQYF
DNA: TGTGCCAGCAGTTTTCCCTCGTTAGGGCGGGGCCAAGAGACCCAGTACTTC

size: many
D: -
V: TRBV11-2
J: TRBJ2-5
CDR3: CASSLGTGRETQYF
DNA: TGTGCCAGCAGCTTAGGAACAGGGCGAGAGACCCAGTACTTC

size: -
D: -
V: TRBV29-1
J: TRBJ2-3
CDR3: CSVEETGPTDTQYF
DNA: TGCAGCGTTGAAGAGACAGGCCCCACAGATACGCAGTATTTT

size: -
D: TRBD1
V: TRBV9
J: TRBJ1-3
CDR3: CASSVALDRAGSGNTIYF
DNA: TGTGCCAGCAGCGTAGCTCTGGACAGGGCAGGTTCTGGAAACACCATATATTTT

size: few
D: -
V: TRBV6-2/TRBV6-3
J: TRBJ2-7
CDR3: CASTRTTSAYEQYF
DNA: TGTGCCAGCACCCGAACAACAAGCGCCTACGAGCAGTACTTC

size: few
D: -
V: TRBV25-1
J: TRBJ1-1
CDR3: CASIGLINTEAFF
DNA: TGTGCCAGCATAGGACTCATCAACACTGAAGCTTTCTTT

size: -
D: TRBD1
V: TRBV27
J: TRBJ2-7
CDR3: CASSSGTGGPYEQYF
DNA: TGTGCCAGCAGTTCTGGGACAGGGGGCCCCTACGAGCAGTACTTC

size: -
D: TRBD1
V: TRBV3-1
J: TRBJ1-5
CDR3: CASSRGQLTQPQHF
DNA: TGTGCCAGCAGCCGGGGACAGCTAACTCAGCCCCAGCATTTT

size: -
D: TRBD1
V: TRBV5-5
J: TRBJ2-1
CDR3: CASSLPGQDNEQFF
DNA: TGTGCCAGCAGCTTACCGGGACAGGACAATGAGCAGTTCTTC

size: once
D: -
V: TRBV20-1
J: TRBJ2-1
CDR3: CSAVNRGDYNEQFF
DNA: TGCAGTGCTGTAAATAGGGGAGATTACAATGAGCAGTTCTTC

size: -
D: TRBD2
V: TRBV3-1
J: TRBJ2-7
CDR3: CASRITSGRGEQYF
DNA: TGTGCCAGCAGGATTACTAGCGGGAGGGGCGAGCAGTACTTC

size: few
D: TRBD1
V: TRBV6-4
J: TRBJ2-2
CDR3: CASRTGTVNTGELFF
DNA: TGTGCCAGCAGGACCGGGACAGTGAACACCGGGGAGCTGTTTTTT

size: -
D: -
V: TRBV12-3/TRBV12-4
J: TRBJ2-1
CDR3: CASSRGGPLHNEQFF
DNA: TGTGCCAGCAGCCGGGGAGGCCCCCTCCACAATGAGCAGTTCTTC

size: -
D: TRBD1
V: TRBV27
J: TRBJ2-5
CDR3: CASSPRPGQGASVKTQYF
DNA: TGTGCCAGCAGCCCAAGGCCGGGACAGGGGGCGAGCGTAAAGACCCAGTACTTC

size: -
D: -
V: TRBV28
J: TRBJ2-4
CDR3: CASSSPNGGIQYF
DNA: TGTGCCAGCAGTTCCCCCAATGGAGGCATTCAGTACTTC

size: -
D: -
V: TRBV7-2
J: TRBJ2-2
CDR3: CASRAEPNTGELFF
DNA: TGTGCCAGCAGAGCGGAGCCCAACACCGGGGAGCTGTTTTTT

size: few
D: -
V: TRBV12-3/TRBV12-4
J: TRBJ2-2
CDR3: CASTSFVGGELFF
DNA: TGTGCCAGCACCTCTTTCGTGGGCGGGGAGCTGTTTTTT

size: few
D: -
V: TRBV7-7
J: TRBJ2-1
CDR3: CASSFQGLDEQFF
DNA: TGTGCTAGCAGCTTTCAAGGGTTGGATGAGCAGTTCTTC

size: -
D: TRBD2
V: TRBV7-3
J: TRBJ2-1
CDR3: CASSLYAPGLAGDNEQFF
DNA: TGTGCCAGCAGCTTATACGCCCCGGGACTAGCGGGTGACAATGAGCAGTTCTTC

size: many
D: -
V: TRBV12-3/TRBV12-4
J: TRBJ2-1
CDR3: CASHVQAVYIYNEQFF
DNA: TGTGCCAGCCATGTTCAGGCCGTGTATATCTACAATGAGCAGTTCTTC

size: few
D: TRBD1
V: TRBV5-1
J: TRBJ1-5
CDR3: CASSLNTGENQPQHF
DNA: TGCGCCAGCAGCTTGAACACAGGGGAAAATCAGCCCCAGCATTTT

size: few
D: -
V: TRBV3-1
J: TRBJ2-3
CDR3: CASSQATGTTYTDTQYF
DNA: TGTGCCAGCAGCCAGGCAACCGGGACCACCTACACAGATACGCAGTATTTT

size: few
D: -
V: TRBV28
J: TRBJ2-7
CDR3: CATVTRLYEQYF
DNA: TGTGCCACCGTTACCAGATTATACGAGCAGTACTTC

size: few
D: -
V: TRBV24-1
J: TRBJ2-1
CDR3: CATSQKGFRIYEQFF
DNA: TGTGCCACCAGTCAGAAGGGGTTCCGAATTTATGAGCAGTTCTTC

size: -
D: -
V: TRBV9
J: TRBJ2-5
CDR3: CASGVGLAQETQYF
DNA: TGTGCCAGCGGCGTAGGCCTAGCCCAAGAGACCCAGTACTTC

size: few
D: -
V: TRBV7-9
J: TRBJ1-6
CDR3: CASSPRGGTNSPLHF
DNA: TGTGCCAGCAGCCCCCGGGGGGGGACTAATTCACCCCTCCACTTT

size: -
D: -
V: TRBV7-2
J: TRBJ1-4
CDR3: CASSPSVATNEKLFF
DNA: TGTGCCAGCAGCCCGAGCGTTGCAACTAATGAAAAACTGTTTTTT

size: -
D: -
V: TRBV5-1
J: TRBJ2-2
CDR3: CASTAGTTTGELFF
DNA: TGCGCCAGCACAGCAGGGACAACCACCGGGGAGCTGTTTTTT

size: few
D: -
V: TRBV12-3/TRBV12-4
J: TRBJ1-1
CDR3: CASSLDWSEAFF
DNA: TGTGCCAGCAGTTTAGATTGGTCTGAAGCTTTCTTT

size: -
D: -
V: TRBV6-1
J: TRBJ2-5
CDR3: CASSHAPPETQYF
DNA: TGTGCCAGCAGCCACGCCCCCCCCGAGACCCAGTACTTC

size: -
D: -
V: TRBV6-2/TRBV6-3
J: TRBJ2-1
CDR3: CASSFLKSSYNEQFF
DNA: TGTGCCAGCAGTTTCCTGAAGAGCTCCTACAATGAGCAGTTCTTC

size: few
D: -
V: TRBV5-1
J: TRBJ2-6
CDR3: CATSLGGAAGANVLTF
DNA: TGCGCCACATCCTTGGGGGGCGCGGCTGGGGCCAACGTCCTGACTTTC

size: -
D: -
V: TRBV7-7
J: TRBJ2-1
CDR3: CASSQGRGLYNEQFF
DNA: TGTGCTAGCAGCCAAGGACGGGGTCTCTACAATGAGCAGTTCTTC

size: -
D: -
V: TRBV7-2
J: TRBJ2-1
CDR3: CASSPYKDWRGSEQFF
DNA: TGTGCCAGCAGCCCTTACAAGGACTGGAGAGGTAGTGAGCAGTTCTTC

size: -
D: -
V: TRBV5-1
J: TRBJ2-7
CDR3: CASSPTVSSYEQYF
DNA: TGCGCCAGCAGCCCGACAGTTAGCTCCTACGAGCAGTACTTC

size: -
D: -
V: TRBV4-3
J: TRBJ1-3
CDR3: CASSQDLLAGNTIYF
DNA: TGCGCCAGCAGCCAAGATCTGTTAGCCGGAAACACCATATATTTT

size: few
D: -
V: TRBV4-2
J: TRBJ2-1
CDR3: CASSQARQVSYNEQFF
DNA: TGTGCCAGCAGCCAAGCGCGACAGGTATCCTACAATGAGCAGTTCTTC

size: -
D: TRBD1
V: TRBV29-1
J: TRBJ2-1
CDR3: CSVDGTGLYNEQFF
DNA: TGCAGCGTTGATGGGACAGGGCTCTACAATGAGCAGTTCTTC

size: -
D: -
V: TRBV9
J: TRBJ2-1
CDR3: CASSALNNNEQFF
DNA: TGTGCCAGCAGCGCCCTCAACAACAATGAGCAGTTCTTC

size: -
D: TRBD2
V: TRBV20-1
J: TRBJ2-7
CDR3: CSANLAGGTYEQYF
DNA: TGCAGTGCTAACCTAGCGGGAGGGACCTACGAGCAGTACTTC

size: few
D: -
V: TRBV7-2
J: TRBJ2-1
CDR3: CASSFGPEATRFF
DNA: TGTGCCAGCAGCTTCGGCCCGGAGGCCACCAGGTTCTTC

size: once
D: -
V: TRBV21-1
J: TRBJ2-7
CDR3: CASSTRDRFPYEQYF
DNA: TGTGCCAGCAGCACTCGGGACAGATTTCCCTACGAGCAGTACTTC

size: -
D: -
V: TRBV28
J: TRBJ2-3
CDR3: CASSHPGWSDTQYF
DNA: TGTGCCAGCAGTCACCCGGGATGGTCAGATACGCAGTATTTT